This TCR beta chain is drawn from a study of cytomegalovirus exposure and HLA in healthy donors. The wider study: Unique TCRs from HLA-typed donors, around 79 million of them, were held in an early data release.

The CDR3 loop spans 12 amino acids. Germline CDR1 reads MDHEN; CDR2 reads SYDVKM. The V and J ends lost 0 bases and 10 bases respectively, with 7 bases between them. The PCR ran on 60 Vbeta and 13 Jbeta primers. In the original analysis: Later, an analysis found approximately 80 million unique TCR beta chains, and around 10 million of these were shared. Assay: immunoSEQ multiplex PCR; the TCRdb copy retains only in-frame clones and omits some. The DNA gave D and trimming, while V, J and clone size come from that table. The ten most abundant clones cover roughly 2% of a sample with around 35,000 clones. As to this clone: Its cognate antigen is unknown.

Findings and caveats of the study: A later analysis showed that HLA-associated TCR beta chains had undergone more clonal expansion than equally common others. In a later analysis, V- and J-gene trimming of beta chains associated with a DCLRE1C missense variant, replicated independently.

This TCR came from a middle-aged woman in good health and CMV-seropositive. J is TRBJ2-1 and V is TRBV28; weak D call: TRBD2 (6 bases). Sample: PBMCs. CDR3 coding DNA: TGTGCCAGCAGTTTATGGACTAGAGAGCAGTTCTTC. It yields the protein CASSLWTREQFF.